This TCR beta chain was sequenced for a study of beta chain features in type 1 diabetes. Whole-study findings and limits: The question of HLA type influencing TCRB rearrangement was one that remained unresolved here. All four CD4+ subsets of Type 1 diabetes patients contained TCRB CDR3s that were moderately but significantly shorter.

The table lists this clone with many counts. Its matching antigen is unknown. The CDR3 totals 14 residues. Germline CDR1 and CDR2: SGHTA and FQGNSA. V shed 0 bases, J shed 6 bases, and the junction held 5 bases outside the gene matches. Sequencing targeted expressed TCRB transcripts, as all isolated RNA had been reverse transcribed. The method was immunoSEQ multiplex PCR; TCRdb's version includes in-frame clones alone and lacks a portion of them. Of about 170,000 clones detected, approximately 7.9% appear once; the ten largest clones hold roughly 0.5%. The chain combines TRBV7-2 with TRBJ2-7, with 7 bases identical to TRBD2. The material sequenced was central memory CD4+ T cells from blood. The receptor was isolated from a man aged 18 to 29 with type 1 diabetes. CDR3 sequence: CASSLAGGPGEQYF. The DNA for the CDR3 is TGTGCCAGCAGCTTAGCGGGAGGGCCCGGCGAGCAGTACTTC. Full variable domain (rest looked up from reference TRBV7-2 and TRBJ2-7): GAGVSQSPSNKVTEKGKDVELRCDPISGHTALYWYRQSLGQGLEFLIYFQGNSAPDKSGLPSDRFSAERTGGSVSTLTIQRTQQEDSAVYLCASSLAGGPGEQYFGPGTRLTVT.